What follows are 13 T cell receptor beta chains derived from one specimen sequenced in a study of beta chain features in type 1 diabetes. All of the isolated RNA was reverse transcribed, so expressed TCRB transcripts were sequenced. Profiled with immunoSEQ multiplex PCR; TCRdb holds only in-frame clones, not every one. The sample has about 930,000 clones; 15% to 20% are singletons. What was sequenced was naive CD4+ T cells from blood. The receptor set was obtained from a woman aged 18-29 years in good health.

This clone was counted between two and nine times. The chain is built from TRBV5-8 and TRBJ1-1; 7 nucleotides align to TRBD1. The CDR3 consists of 13 residues. In germline, CDR1 is SGHTS, CDR2 YDEGEE. The V gene end was trimmed by 3 bases and the J gene end by 6 bases; junction bases not matched to a gene: 5. CDR3 DNA sequence: TGTGCCAGCAGCTACAGGGGTGAGTCTGAAGCTTTCTTT. Translated, it gives CASSYRGESEAFF. Full variable domain (rest looked up from reference TRBV5-8 and TRBJ1-1): EAGVTQSPTHLIKTRGQQATLRCSPISGHTSVYWYQQALGLGLQFLLWYDEGEERNRGNFPPRFSGRQFPNYSSELNVNALELEDSALYLCASSYRGESEAFFGQGTRLTVV.

This clone was observed a few times. Different DNA sequences within this sample yield the same CDR3. This chain joins TRBV6-5 and TRBJ2-1; D remains ambiguous. CDR1 MNHEY and CDR2 SVGAGI come from the germline V gene. The CDR3 totals 11 residues. V was pared by 2 bases and J by 7 bases, with 3 bases between. The CDR3 bases are TGTGCCAGCAGTTACAGGAATGAGCAGTTCTTC. Translated: CASSYRNEQFF.

This clone has a handful of counts. The rearrangement joins TRBV28 to TRBJ2-3; D uncertain. This CDR3 comprises 14 residues. Trimming removed 4 bases at V and 0 bases at J, with 8 bases between. Germline-derived CDR1 and CDR2 are MDHEN and SYDVKM. CDR3 residues: CASSSASSTDTQYF. In DNA form, the CDR3 reads TGTGCCAGCAGTTCGGCATCAAGCACAGATACGCAGTATTTT.

CDR3 in DNA: TGTGCCAGCAGCTTCAACCGGGACAGGGTATTAAGTTACACCTTC. Its translation: CASSFNRDRVLSYTF. The chain has TRBV13 and TRBJ1-2, with TRBD1 matching over 9 bases. CDR3 length: 15 residues. V was clipped by 3 bases and J by 11 bases; unmatched bases: 13. Germline CDR1 is PRHDT and CDR2 is FYEKMQ (reference sequence).

The sample holds a few counts of this clone. The chain recombines TRBV5-1 with TRBJ2-1, with D tentatively TRBD2 (5 bases). Trimming cost V 3 bases and J 8 bases, with 9 bases left between them. Germline assignment: CDR1 SGHRS and CDR2 YFSETQ. CDR3 size: 12 residues. The CDR3 DNA reads as TGCGCCAGCAGCTACTCTAGCTATGAGCAGTTCTTC. Translated, it gives CASSYSSYEQFF.

This clone appeared a few times. The genes are TRBV7-9 and TRBJ2-3; D is unresolved. The germline gives CDR1 SEHNR, CDR2 FQNEAQ (reference sequence). The CDR3 totals 16 residues. The V end was cut by 2 bases, the J end by 9 bases, with 21 bases between. CDR3 nucleotides: TGTGCCAGCAGCTTACAGAGAGAGCTAAAGGCGTTCACGCAGTATTTT. Protein: CASSLQRELKAFTQYF.

The chain couples TRBV4-2 to TRBJ2-2; D possibly uses TRBD1 or TRBD2 (5 bases each). The CDR3 covers 16 residues. V lost 4 bases, J lost 3 bases, and 15 bases lay in between. The germline gives CDR1 LGHNA, CDR2 YNFKEQ. The chain's CDR3 is CASSLHIRGDTGELFF. The CDR3 nucleotides read TGTGCCAGCAGCCTTCATATAAGAGGGGACACCGGGGAGCTGTTTTTT.

A note on this clone: Germline and junction disagree at one end, which may indicate a read error. This sample includes further DNA sequences coding for the same CDR3. This rearrangement joins TRBV5-4 to TRBJ2-7; 8 bases line up with TRBD2. Germline assignment: CDR1 SGHNT and CDR2 YYREEE (reference sequence). CDR3 size: 16 residues. CDR3 residues: CASSSATSGWSPEQYF. The CDR3 DNA reads as TGCGCCAGCAGCTCGGCCACTAGCGGATGGTCCCCCGAGCAGTACTTC. The entire variable domain, with the rest obtained from reference TRBV5-4 and TRBJ2-7, is as follows: ETGVTQSPTHLIKTRGQQVTLRCSSQSGHNTVSWYQQALGQGPQFIFQYYREEENGRGNFPPRFSGLQFPNYSSELNVNALELDDSALYLCASSSATSGWSPEQYFGPGTRLTVT.

This clone turned up a few times. The chain links TRBV4-3 to TRBJ2-5; D is perhaps TRBD1 (5 bases). The germline gives CDR1 LGHNA, CDR2 YSLEER. The CDR3 is made up of 13 amino acids. Trimming shortened V by 1 base and J by 5 bases, and 8 bases separated the two germline ends. CDR3 in amino acids: CASSQAPGETQYF. As DNA, the CDR3 is TGCGCCAGCAGCCAAGCCCCAGGGGAGACCCAGTACTTC.

This clone was counted a few times. Other DNA sequences in the same sample also yield this CDR3. CDR3 loop: CASSLAGGDTDTQYF. As DNA, the CDR3 is TGTGCCAGCAGCCTAGCGGGAGGAGATACAGATACGCAGTATTTT. J is TRBJ2-3 and V is TRBV4-2; the match to TRBD2 covers 10 bases. The CDR3 contains 15 residues. Germline CDR1 and CDR2: LGHNA and YNFKEQ. Losses at the gene ends were 4 bases for V and 3 bases for J; bases not matched to a gene: 4.

The table lists this clone with a few counts. The J gene is TRBJ2-3, the V gene TRBV6-1; D is possibly TRBD1 (5 bases). Germline V gives CDR1 MNHNS, CDR2 SASEGT. The V and J ends lost 5 bases and 4 bases respectively, with 13 bases between them. CDR3 length equals 14 residues. The CDR3 is CASSFFRAADTQYF. The CDR3 DNA is TGTGCCAGCAGTTTCTTCAGGGCTGCAGATACGCAGTATTTT.

This sequence joins TRBV6-5 and TRBJ2-7; 7 bases align to TRBD1. The ends lost 6 bases at V and 4 bases at J; junction bases unmatched: 9. Germline V gene data show CDR1 as MNHEY and CDR2 as SVGAGI. The CDR3 sequence is 14 residues long. The CDR3 region has the DNA TGTGCCAGCAGACGCCGGAAGGGGGCTTACGAGCAGTACTTC. This encodes CASRRRKGAYEQYF.

The chain has TRBV6-6 and TRBJ2-7; 8 bases agree with TRBD2. Germline CDR1 MNHNY, CDR2 SVGAGI (reference sequence). CDR3 length: 13 amino acids. Losses at the gene ends were 10 bases for V and 4 bases for J; bases not matched to a gene: 9. CDR3: CAIRSGSGYEQYF. CDR3 DNA sequence: TGTGCCATCCGAAGCGGGAGCGGTTACGAGCAGTACTTC.